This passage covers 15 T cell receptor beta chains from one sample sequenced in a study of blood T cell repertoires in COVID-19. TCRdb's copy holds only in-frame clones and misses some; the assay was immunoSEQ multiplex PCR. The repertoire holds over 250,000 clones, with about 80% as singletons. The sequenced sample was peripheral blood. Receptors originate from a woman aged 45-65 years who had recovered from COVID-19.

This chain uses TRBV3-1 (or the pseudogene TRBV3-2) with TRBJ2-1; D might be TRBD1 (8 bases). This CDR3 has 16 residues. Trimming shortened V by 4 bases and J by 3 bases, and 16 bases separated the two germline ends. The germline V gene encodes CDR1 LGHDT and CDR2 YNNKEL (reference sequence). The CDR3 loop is CASSPGQGGNYNEQFF. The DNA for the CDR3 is TGTGCCAGCAGCCCCGGACAGGGAGGGAACTACAATGAGCAGTTCTTC.

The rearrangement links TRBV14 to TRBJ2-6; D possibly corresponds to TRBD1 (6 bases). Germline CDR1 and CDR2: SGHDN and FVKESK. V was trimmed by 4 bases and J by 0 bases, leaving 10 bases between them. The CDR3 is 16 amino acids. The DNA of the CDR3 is TGTGCCAGCAGCCGCGGACAGACCTCTGGGGCCAACGTCCTGACTTTC. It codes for CASSRGQTSGANVLTF.

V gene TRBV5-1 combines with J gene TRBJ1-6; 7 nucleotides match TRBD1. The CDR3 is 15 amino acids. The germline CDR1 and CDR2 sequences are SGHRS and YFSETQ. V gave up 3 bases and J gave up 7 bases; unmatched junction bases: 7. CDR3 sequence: CASSYGTAENSPLHF. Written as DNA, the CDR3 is TGCGCCAGCAGCTACGGGACAGCCGAAAATTCACCCCTCCACTTT.

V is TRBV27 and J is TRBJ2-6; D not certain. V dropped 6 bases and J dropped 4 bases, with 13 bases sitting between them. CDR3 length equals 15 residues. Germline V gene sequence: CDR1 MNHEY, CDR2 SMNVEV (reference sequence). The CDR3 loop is CASSSYRFGANVLTF. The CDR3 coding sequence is TGTGCCAGCAGCTCCTACAGATTCGGGGCCAACGTCCTGACTTTC. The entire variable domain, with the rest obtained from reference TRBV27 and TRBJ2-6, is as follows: EAQVTQNPRYLITVTGKKLTVTCSQNMNHEYMSWYRQDPGLGLRQIYYSMNVEVTDKGDVPEGYKVSRKEKRNFPLILESPSPNQTSLYFCASSSYRFGANVLTFGAGSRLTVL.

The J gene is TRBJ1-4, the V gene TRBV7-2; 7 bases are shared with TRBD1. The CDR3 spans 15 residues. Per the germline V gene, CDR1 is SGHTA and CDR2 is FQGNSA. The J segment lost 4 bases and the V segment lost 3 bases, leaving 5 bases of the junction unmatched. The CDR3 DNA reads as TGTGCCAGCAGCTTCCCGGGGACAGTTAATGAAAAACTGTTTTTT. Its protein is CASSFPGTVNEKLFF.

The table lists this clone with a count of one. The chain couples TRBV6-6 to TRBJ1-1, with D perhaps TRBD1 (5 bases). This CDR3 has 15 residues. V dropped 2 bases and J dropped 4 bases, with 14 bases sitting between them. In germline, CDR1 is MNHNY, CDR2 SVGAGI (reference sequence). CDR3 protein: CASSYPQGLPTEAFF. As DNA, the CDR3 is TGTGCCAGCAGTTACCCGCAGGGCTTGCCCACTGAAGCTTTCTTT.

CDR3 coding DNA: TGCGCCAGCAGCCAAGATAGAGGGACAGGGTCGGAGACCCAGTACTTC. As protein: CASSQDRGTGSETQYF. V gene TRBV4-3 combines with J gene TRBJ2-5; 9 bases map to TRBD1. Germline CDR1 and CDR2: LGHNA and YSLEER. The CDR3 is 16 residues long. V trimming: 0 bases; J trimming: 5 bases; junction bases outside the gene matches: 7.

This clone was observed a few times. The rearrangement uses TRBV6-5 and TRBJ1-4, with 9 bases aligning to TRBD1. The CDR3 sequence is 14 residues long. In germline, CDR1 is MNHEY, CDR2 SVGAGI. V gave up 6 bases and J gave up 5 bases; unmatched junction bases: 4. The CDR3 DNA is TGTGCCAGCAGAGGGACAGGGCCCAATGAAAAACTGTTTTTT. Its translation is CASRGTGPNEKLFF.

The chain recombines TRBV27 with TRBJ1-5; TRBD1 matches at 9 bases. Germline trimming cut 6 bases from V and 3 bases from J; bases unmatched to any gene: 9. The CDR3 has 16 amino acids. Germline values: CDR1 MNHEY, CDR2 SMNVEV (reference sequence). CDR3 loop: CASSGLGQGNNQPQHF. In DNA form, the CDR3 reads TGTGCCAGCAGCGGACTGGGACAGGGCAACAATCAGCCCCAGCATTTT.

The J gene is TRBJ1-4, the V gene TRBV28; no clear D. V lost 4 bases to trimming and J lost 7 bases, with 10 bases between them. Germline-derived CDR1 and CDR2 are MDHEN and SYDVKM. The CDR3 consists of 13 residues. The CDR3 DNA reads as TGTGCCAGCAGTTCTGTCCAGGTTGAAAAACTGTTTTTT. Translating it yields CASSSVQVEKLFF.

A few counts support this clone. In nucleotides, the CDR3 is TGTGCCTGGAGCCGAACAGGGGGGGGACAGCCCCAGCATTTT. It encodes CAWSRTGGGQPQHF. The chain combines TRBV30 with TRBJ1-5; 8 bases fit TRBD1. The V gene's germline CDR1 is GTSNPN and CDR2 SVGIG (reference sequence). This CDR3 is built from 14 residues. The V gene end was trimmed by 3 bases and the J gene end by 7 bases; junction bases not matched to a gene: 8.

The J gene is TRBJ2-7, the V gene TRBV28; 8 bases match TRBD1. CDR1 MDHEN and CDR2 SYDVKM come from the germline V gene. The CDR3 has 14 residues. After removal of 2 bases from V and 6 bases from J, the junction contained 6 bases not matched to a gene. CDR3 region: CASSLRPQGVEQYF. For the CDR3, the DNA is TGTGCCAGCAGTTTAAGGCCACAGGGGGTCGAGCAGTACTTC.

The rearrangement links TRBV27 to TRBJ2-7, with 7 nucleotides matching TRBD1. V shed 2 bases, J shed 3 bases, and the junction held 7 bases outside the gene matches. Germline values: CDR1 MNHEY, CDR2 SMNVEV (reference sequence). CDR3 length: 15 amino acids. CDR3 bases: TGTGCCAGCAGTTTACTTGGGACAGTGAACTACGAGCAGTACTTC. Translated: CASSLLGTVNYEQYF.

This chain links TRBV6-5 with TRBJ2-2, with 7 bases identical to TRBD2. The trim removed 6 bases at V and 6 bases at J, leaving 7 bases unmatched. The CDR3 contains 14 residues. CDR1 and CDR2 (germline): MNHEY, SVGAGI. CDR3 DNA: TGTGCCAGCAGACAGTTAGCGGGTGCCGGGGAGCTGTTTTTT. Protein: CASRQLAGAGELFF.

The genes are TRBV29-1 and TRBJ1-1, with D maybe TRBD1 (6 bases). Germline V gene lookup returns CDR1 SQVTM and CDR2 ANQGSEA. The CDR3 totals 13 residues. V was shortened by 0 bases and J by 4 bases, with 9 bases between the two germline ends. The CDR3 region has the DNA TGCAGCGTTGAAGAATCCAGGGGCACTGAAGCTTTCTTT. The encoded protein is CSVEESRGTEAFF.